These 15 T cell receptor beta chains share one sample of origin, sequenced in a study of T cell responses to AZD1222 COVID-19 vaccine (dated by TCRdb to 2020 to 2022). Library generation was performed with the immunoSEQ multiplex PCR assay. In TCRdb, the immuneACCESS table is reduced to in-frame sequences with V and J assigned. These tables do not hold every clone; where another copy was compared, an unresolved V gene accounts for under half, and the others remain unexplained. Present in this sample are 100,000 or so clones, 70% to 90% of which were seen just once. Clones ranked in the top ten supply under 3% of the sample. Reading the label with the study, this specimen's time point is: about 28 days (+/-7) after the second vaccine dose. The input for sequencing was peripheral blood, taken 28 days after the second AZD1222 dose. The receptors were sampled from an adult who received the AZD1222 COVID-19 vaccine.

This clone appeared a few times. The chain has TRBV6-4 and TRBJ2-6, with D possibly being TRBD1 or TRBD2 (6 bases each). CDR3 length: 16 residues. Trimming cost V 2 bases and J 2 bases, with 10 bases left between them. In germline, CDR1 is MRHNA, CDR2 SNTAGT. DNA for the CDR3: TGTGCCAGCAGTGACGTGGGGGGCGCTGGGGCCAACGTCCTGACTTTC. Its translation is CASSDVGGAGANVLTF.

J is TRBJ2-3 and V is TRBV28, with 8 bases lining up with TRBD2. CDR3 size: 17 residues. Germline loops: CDR1 MDHEN, CDR2 SYDVKM. V dropped 0 bases and J dropped 4; count of bases not matched to a gene: 9. This chain's CDR3 is CASSLWASGRGADTQYF. The CDR3 bases are TGTGCCAGCAGTTTATGGGCTAGCGGGCGGGGGGCAGATACGCAGTATTTT.

This clone occurred a few times. CDR3 sequence: CASSSLAGFDEQFF. The DNA for the CDR3 is TGCGCCAGCAGCTCACTAGCGGGATTCGATGAGCAGTTCTTC. The rearrangement joins TRBV5-1 to TRBJ2-1; 10 bases align to TRBD2. Per germline, CDR1 SGHRS and CDR2 YFSETQ. V was clipped by 3 bases and J by 8 bases; unmatched bases: 5. This CDR3 comprises 14 residues.

The chain joins TRBV6-1 to TRBJ2-7; 11 nucleotides agree with TRBD1. V was clipped by 3 bases and J by 3 bases; unmatched bases: 7. The CDR3 totals 16 residues. CDR1 MNHNS and CDR2 SASEGT come from the germline V gene. For the CDR3, the DNA is TGTGCCAGCAGTGAGTCTTCCGGGACAGGGGGCTACGAGCAGTACTTC. Encoded protein: CASSESSGTGGYEQYF.

This clone was seen a handful of times. This chain uses TRBV3-1 (or the pseudogene TRBV3-2) with TRBJ2-7; 8 bases match TRBD2. The CDR3 totals 14 residues. Germline V CDR1 and CDR2: LGHDT, YNNKEL (reference sequence). The J segment lost 1 base and the V segment lost 2 bases, leaving 1 base of the junction unmatched. The DNA of the CDR3 is TGTGCCAGCAGCCAACGGGAGGGGTCCTACGAGCAGTACTTC. Translation: CASSQREGSYEQYF.

V usage is TRBV4-1 and J usage is TRBJ2-1; the D gene could be TRBD1 or TRBD2 (7 bases each). CDR1 MGHRA and CDR2 YSYEKL come from the germline V gene. The V end was cut by 1 base, the J end by 5 bases, with 24 bases between. CDR3 length: 19 residues. The CDR3 here is CASSQVLRQGGPQDNEQFF. The CDR3 region has the DNA TGCGCCAGCAGCCAAGTCTTGAGACAGGGAGGGCCCCAGGACAATGAGCAGTTCTTC.

There are a few counts of this clone. The V gene is TRBV5-4, the J gene TRBJ2-5; no clear D gene. Trimming took off 0 bases at V and 0 bases at J, with 9 bases between the two ends. Germline CDR1 reads SGHNT; CDR2 reads YYREEE (reference sequence). The CDR3 runs to 15 residues. This CDR3 reads CASSLGLGYQETQYF. CDR3 coding DNA: TGTGCCAGCAGCTTGGGTCTCGGGTACCAAGAGACCCAGTACTTC.

V is TRBV5-4 and J is TRBJ2-7; 11 positions agree with TRBD2. The germline gives CDR1 SGHNT, CDR2 YYREEE (reference sequence). The CDR3 runs 17 residues. Trimming at V came to 0 bases and at J to 0 bases, leaving 5 bases not matched to a gene. This CDR3 reads CASSLGTSGYLSYEQYF. CDR3 nucleotides: TGTGCCAGCAGCTTGGGGACTAGCGGGTACCTCTCCTACGAGCAGTACTTC. Based on the CDR3 plus reference TRBV5-4 and TRBJ2-7, the full variable domain is ETGVTQSPTHLIKTRGQQVTLRCSSQSGHNTVSWYQQALGQGPQFIFQYYREEENGRGNFPPRFSGLQFPNYSSELNVNALELDDSALYLCASSLGTSGYLSYEQYFGPGTRLTVT.

V and J are TRBV1 and TRBJ1-5; TRBD1, the table's D call, lacks a check against the DNA. TRBV1 is tagged as a pseudogene. The CDR3 loop spans 17 amino acids. CDR3 nucleotides: TGCACCAGCAGCCAACCCTTCAGGGCTTATAGCAATCAGCCCCAGCATTTT. Its protein product is CTSSQPFRAYSNQPQHF.

This clone was counted only a few times. The CDR3, as DNA: TGTGCCAGTAGTACCTTGGAACAGGGACTAAATCAGCCCCAGCATTTT. Residues: CASSTLEQGLNQPQHF. This chain joins TRBV19 and TRBJ1-5; weak D call: TRBD1 (6 bases). The CDR3 totals 16 residues. Trimming left V 4 bases short and J 4 bases short, with 17 bases between. CDR1 and CDR2 from the germline V gene are LNHDA and SQIVND (reference sequence).

For the CDR3, the DNA is TGTGCCAGCAGCCAAGATCGTACGGGATTTGTGTACTTC. Its protein is CASSQDRTGFVYF. The chain couples TRBV3-1 (or the pseudogene TRBV3-2) to TRBJ2-7, with D tentatively TRBD2 (5 bases). Trimming stripped 0 bases from V and 12 bases from J, with 15 bases between. The CDR3 covers 13 residues. Germline CDR1 is LGHDT and CDR2 is YNNKEL (reference sequence).

V gene TRBV7-9 combines with J gene TRBJ2-5; 15 nucleotides align to TRBD2. CDR1 is SEHNR and CDR2 is FQNEAQ in the germline V gene (reference sequence). V lost 8 bases, J lost 4 bases, and 8 bases stayed unmatched. The CDR3 is made up of 16 amino acids. This chain's CDR3 is CASGLAGGPGSETQYF. The CDR3 region has the DNA TGTGCCAGCGGACTAGCGGGAGGGCCGGGATCAGAGACCCAGTACTTC.

This clone appeared a few times. The sample holds other DNA sequences that translate to the same CDR3. The genes are TRBV28 and TRBJ1-2; no clear D. This CDR3 has 12 amino acids. The ends were cut back, 5 bases at V and 0 bases at J, with 4 bases in the middle. Germline assignment: CDR1 MDHEN and CDR2 SYDVKM. Here the CDR3 DNA reads TGTGCCAGCAGTCTTACTAACTATGGCTACACCTTC. Residues: CASSLTNYGYTF.

This clone came up once. The gene calls are TRBV4-1 and TRBJ1-2; no clear D gene. Germline V gene data show CDR1 as MGHRA and CDR2 as YSYEKL. This CDR3 region has 16 residues. Trimming shortened V by 0 bases and J by 8 bases, and 19 bases separated the two germline ends. The CDR3 loop is CASSQDGGNLGRGYTF. The CDR3 DNA reads as TGCGCCAGCAGCCAAGATGGCGGCAACCTTGGAAGGGGCTACACCTTC.

This clone was picked up one time. The V call is TRBV28, the J call TRBJ1-2; TRBD1 aligns across 9 bases. The CDR3 has 14 amino acids. V shed 5 bases, J shed 4 bases, and the junction held 5 bases outside the gene matches. Germline-derived CDR1 and CDR2 are MDHEN and SYDVKM. This CDR3 is CASSHRDRVYGYTF. CDR3 coding DNA: TGTGCCAGCAGTCACCGGGACAGGGTCTATGGCTACACCTTC.